Listed below are T cell receptor beta chains from one sample, sequenced in a study of technical replicates of blood from a handful of donors. Sequencing used immunoSEQ multiplex PCR; TCRdb keeps in-frame clones, though not all of them. The sample includes 65,000 to 85,000 clones, approximately 94% seen only once; the top ten take approximately 0.4%. The sample was T cells isolated from PBMCs. These receptors all come from a human donor in good health. The CDR3 runs from the conserved cysteine through the conserved F or W. Fields, in order: CDR3 DNA, CDR3 protein, J gene, clone size, D gene, V gene. D genes are given only for firm matches. Only some rows state a clone size, as once, few, many or a class for expanded clones.

DNA: TGTGCCAGCAGTGGACAGGACGGGAGTCAGCCCCAGCATTTT
CDR3: CASSGQDGSQPQHF
J: TRBJ1-5
size: .
D: TRBD1
V: TRBV28

DNA: TGTGCCAGCACCCTGGATGGGGAGGTCTGGGAGCTGTTTTTT
CDR3: CASTLDGEVWELFF
J: TRBJ2-2
size: once
D: .
V: TRBV2

DNA: TGCAGCGTATCAGGTGCTAGCAATCAGCCCCAGCATTTT
CDR3: CSVSGASNQPQHF
J: TRBJ1-5
size: .
D: .
V: TRBV29-1

DNA: TGTGCCAGCAGCAGACAGGGCACCGGGGAGCTGTTTTTT
CDR3: CASSRQGTGELFF
J: TRBJ2-2
size: .
D: TRBD1
V: TRBV7-3

DNA: TGTGCCAGCAGCAACGGGTACCAAGAGCAGTACTTC
CDR3: CASSNGYQEQYF
J: TRBJ2-7
size: .
D: .
V: TRBV9

DNA: TGTGCCAGCAGTGCCAGGGGGACGCACACCGGGGAGCTGTTTTTT
CDR3: CASSARGTHTGELFF
J: TRBJ2-2
size: once
D: TRBD1
V: TRBV6-5

DNA: TGTGCCAGCAGTCGTACGACAGATACCTACGAGCAGTACTTC
CDR3: CASSRTTDTYEQYF
J: TRBJ2-7
size: .
D: .
V: TRBV6-5

DNA: TGTGCCTGGGGCGTAGCGGGGTCCCCAAAGGAGTACTTC
CDR3: CAWGVAGSPKEYF
J: TRBJ2-7
size: .
D: TRBD2
V: TRBV30

DNA: TGTGCCATCAGGGCCAGGGTGGAAGATGAAAAACTGTTTTTT
CDR3: CAIRARVEDEKLFF
J: TRBJ1-4
size: .
D: .
V: TRBV10-3

DNA: TGTGCCAGCAGCCAAGTGGGACAGGGCGGCTACACCTTC
CDR3: CASSQVGQGGYTF
J: TRBJ1-2
size: .
D: TRBD1
V: TRBV14

DNA: TGTGCCAGCAGTGAATCGGCAGGGGGAGGTACTGAAGCTTTCTTT
CDR3: CASSESAGGGTEAFF
J: TRBJ1-1
size: .
D: TRBD1
V: TRBV25-1

DNA: TGCAGCGTTGAACGGACTAGCTTGGATACGCAGTATTTT
CDR3: CSVERTSLDTQYF
J: TRBJ2-3
size: once
D: TRBD2
V: TRBV29-1

DNA: TGCGCCAGCAGCTCCTCGGGAGGAACTTCGGAAAAACTGTTTTTT
CDR3: CASSSSGGTSEKLFF
J: TRBJ1-4
size: .
D: .
V: TRBV5-1

DNA: TGTGCCAGCAGCAAGGGGAGGGGGAACGAGCAGTACTTC
CDR3: CASSKGRGNEQYF
J: TRBJ2-7
size: .
D: .
V: TRBV28

DNA: TGCAGCGTTGAATTGGCTACTAGCGGGAGTTCCTACGAGCAGTACTTC
CDR3: CSVELATSGSSYEQYF
J: TRBJ2-7
size: .
D: TRBD2
V: TRBV29-1

DNA: TGTGCCAGCAGTGAACTAGCCGGGGTGGAGACCCAGTACTTC
CDR3: CASSELAGVETQYF
J: TRBJ2-5
size: .
D: .
V: TRBV2

DNA: TGTGCCAGCAGCTTAGAGACTAGCGTTCGCCCCAATGAGCAGTTCTTC
CDR3: CASSLETSVRPNEQFF
J: TRBJ2-1
size: .
D: TRBD2
V: TRBV7-9

DNA: TGTGCCAGCTTTGGCGGCCTCTACGAGCAGTACTTC
CDR3: CASFGGLYEQYF
J: TRBJ2-7
size: .
D: .
V: TRBV28

DNA: TGCGCCAGCAGCTTTCCGGGACAGGGTCTTACTCAGGGCTACACCTTC
CDR3: CASSFPGQGLTQGYTF
J: TRBJ1-2
size: .
D: TRBD1
V: TRBV5-1

DNA: TGCGCCAGCAGCCAAGGTTCAGGACAGGGGTCCAATGAGCAGTTCTTC
CDR3: CASSQGSGQGSNEQFF
J: TRBJ2-1
size: .
D: TRBD1
V: TRBV4-3

DNA: TGCGCCAGCAGCCAAGAGGAGTTTGGGGAGACCCAGTACTTC
CDR3: CASSQEEFGETQYF
J: TRBJ2-5
size: .
D: .
V: TRBV4-1

DNA: TGTGCCTGGAATCCGGACAGGGGGAACTATGGCTACACCTTC
CDR3: CAWNPDRGNYGYTF
J: TRBJ1-2
size: .
D: TRBD1
V: TRBV30

DNA: TGTGCCTGGGGGAGGGGTAAATCAGGCCATCCTAACTATGGCTACACCTTC
CDR3: CAWGRGKSGHPNYGYTF
J: TRBJ1-2
size: .
D: .
V: TRBV30

DNA: TGCAGCGTTGAAGGGACAGAGTATGGCTACACCTTC
CDR3: CSVEGTEYGYTF
J: TRBJ1-2
size: .
D: .
V: TRBV29-1

DNA: TGTGCCTGGAACCGAGTTTCAGATACGCAGTATTTT
CDR3: CAWNRVSDTQYF
J: TRBJ2-3
size: .
D: .
V: TRBV30

DNA: TGTGCCTGGGGTTTTAGATCCACAGATACGCAGTATTTT
CDR3: CAWGFRSTDTQYF
J: TRBJ2-3
size: .
D: .
V: TRBV30

DNA: TGTGCTAGCAGCCCAAGCGGGAGACAGGCCTACAATGAGCAGTTCTTC
CDR3: CASSPSGRQAYNEQFF
J: TRBJ2-1
size: .
D: TRBD2
V: TRBV7-7

DNA: TGCGCCAGCAGCCCGGGGAGGGGGAACACTGAAGCTTTCTTT
CDR3: CASSPGRGNTEAFF
J: TRBJ1-1
size: .
D: .
V: TRBV4-1

DNA: TGTGCCAGCAGCTGGGGACATACGGGCACTGAAGCTTTCTTT
CDR3: CASSWGHTGTEAFF
J: TRBJ1-1
size: .
D: .
V: TRBV13

DNA: TGTGCCAGCAGCCCCGGGAAACACTACGAGCAGTACTTC
CDR3: CASSPGKHYEQYF
J: TRBJ2-7
size: .
D: .
V: TRBV27

DNA: TGTGCCGTCGGGAGGGCCGGGGAGCAGTTCTTC
CDR3: CAVGRAGEQFF
J: TRBJ2-1
size: once
D: TRBD2
V: TRBV10-3

DNA: TGTGCCTGGACCGGGAGCAGGGGGATACAAGAGACCCAGTACTTC
CDR3: CAWTGSRGIQETQYF
J: TRBJ2-5
size: once
D: .
V: TRBV30

DNA: TGCGCCAGCAGCCAAGATAACTTCGAGGTTTGGTATGGCTACACCTTC
CDR3: CASSQDNFEVWYGYTF
J: TRBJ1-2
size: few
D: .
V: TRBV4-1

DNA: TGTGCCAGCAGTCGATTCGAGGGGGACAGGGTTGGCTACACCTTC
CDR3: CASSRFEGDRVGYTF
J: TRBJ1-2
size: .
D: TRBD1
V: TRBV27

DNA: TGTGCCAGCAGTTACCCCGAAGCGGGAGGGCGGGAGACCCAGTACTTC
CDR3: CASSYPEAGGRETQYF
J: TRBJ2-5
size: once
D: TRBD2
V: TRBV6-5

DNA: TGTGCCAGCAGCCGGGACACTAACTATGGCTACACCTTC
CDR3: CASSRDTNYGYTF
J: TRBJ1-2
size: once
D: .
V: TRBV9

DNA: TGTGCCAGCAGCTCGAAAGCGGGAGAAGATACGCAGTATTTT
CDR3: CASSSKAGEDTQYF
J: TRBJ2-3
size: .
D: TRBD2
V: TRBV5-4

DNA: TGCGCCAGCAGCCAAGATCGGGGAGGACGGGAACCCTACGAGCAGTACTTC
CDR3: CASSQDRGGREPYEQYF
J: TRBJ2-7
size: .
D: .
V: TRBV4-3

DNA: TGTGCCAGCAGCGTAGGACTTATGGGTAACACCATATATTTT
CDR3: CASSVGLMGNTIYF
J: TRBJ1-3
size: .
D: .
V: TRBV9

DNA: TGTGCCAGCAGCATAACCGGGACAGGGATTCGTGAGGGCTACACCTTC
CDR3: CASSITGTGIREGYTF
J: TRBJ1-2
size: .
D: TRBD1
V: TRBV7-3

DNA: TGTGCCAGCAGCAACCAGCCAGCTAGGGGGCTAGCGGGGGGCTACACCTTC
CDR3: CASSNQPARGLAGGYTF
J: TRBJ1-2
size: .
D: .
V: TRBV21-1

DNA: TGTGCCAGCAGCGTAGGAGGCGGGAGGGCATACAATGAGCAGTTCTTC
CDR3: CASSVGGGRAYNEQFF
J: TRBJ2-1
size: .
D: TRBD2
V: TRBV9

DNA: TGTGCCAGCAGTCCAAGCGGAGGGGCCTCCTACGAGCAGTACTTC
CDR3: CASSPSGGASYEQYF
J: TRBJ2-7
size: .
D: .
V: TRBV7-2

DNA: TGTGCCAGCAGCCTGGGCCCTCTCGGCTACGAGCAGTACTTC
CDR3: CASSLGPLGYEQYF
J: TRBJ2-7
size: .
D: .
V: TRBV5-6

DNA: TGCGCCAGCAGCCAAGATTTGGAGGGGTCGGGCACAGATACGCAGTATTTT
CDR3: CASSQDLEGSGTDTQYF
J: TRBJ2-3
size: .
D: .
V: TRBV4-3

DNA: TGTGCCAGCAGTTGGGCTAGCCCTCTGGACGAGCAGTACTTC
CDR3: CASSWASPLDEQYF
J: TRBJ2-7
size: .
D: .
V: TRBV9

DNA: TGTGCCAGCAGTGAAATTCTAGCGGGAGGGCCCCACGAGCAGTACTTC
CDR3: CASSEILAGGPHEQYF
J: TRBJ2-7
size: .
D: TRBD2
V: TRBV6-1

DNA: TGTGCCAGCAGCGTACTCCTAGCGGGGCATGAGCAGTTCTTC
CDR3: CASSVLLAGHEQFF
J: TRBJ2-1
size: .
D: TRBD2
V: TRBV9

DNA: TGCGCCAGCAGCTTGGAACTGTCTGGAAACACCATATATTTT
CDR3: CASSLELSGNTIYF
J: TRBJ1-3
size: .
D: .
V: TRBV5-1

DNA: TGTGCCAGCAGCCCGGACAGGGGTATAGACATTCAGTACTTC
CDR3: CASSPDRGIDIQYF
J: TRBJ2-4
size: .
D: TRBD1
V: TRBV28

DNA: TGTGCCAGCAGCCCCGTGGAGTTACTCTATGGCTACACCTTC
CDR3: CASSPVELLYGYTF
J: TRBJ1-2
size: .
D: .
V: TRBV9

DNA: TGCGCCAGCAGCCTTAGACAGGGAGCCCCTACCTACGAGCAGTACTTC
CDR3: CASSLRQGAPTYEQYF
J: TRBJ2-7
size: .
D: TRBD1
V: TRBV4-1

DNA: TGTGCCAGCAGTTTGCCTACAACCTGGGACAGGGAGTGGGTAACTGAAGCTTTCTTT
CDR3: CASSLPTTWDREWVTEAFF
J: TRBJ1-1
size: .
D: TRBD1
V: TRBV28

DNA: TGTGCCAGCAGCTCTAGCGGGGCCACCCAAGAGACCCAGTACTTC
CDR3: CASSSSGATQETQYF
J: TRBJ2-5
size: .
D: TRBD2
V: TRBV7-3

DNA: TGCGCCAGCAGCTTGAGACAACTAGCGCTGCCCTACAATGAGCAGTTCTTC
CDR3: CASSLRQLALPYNEQFF
J: TRBJ2-1
size: .
D: TRBD2
V: TRBV5-1

DNA: TGTGCCAGCTCCGGGACAGGGTCGAGTGAGCAGTACTTC
CDR3: CASSGTGSSEQYF
J: TRBJ2-7
size: .
D: TRBD1
V: TRBV9

DNA: TGTGCCAGCAGTTTCCAGGGACTACAAGAGACCCAGTACTTC
CDR3: CASSFQGLQETQYF
J: TRBJ2-5
size: .
D: TRBD2
V: TRBV7-3

DNA: TGTGCCAGCAAAATCAGGGGGCAGGGCACCGGGGAGCTGTTTTTT
CDR3: CASKIRGQGTGELFF
J: TRBJ2-2
size: .
D: TRBD1
V: TRBV11-3

DNA: TGTGCCAGCAGCTCAGCGGGACAGGCCTTCTACGAGCAGTACTTC
CDR3: CASSSAGQAFYEQYF
J: TRBJ2-7
size: .
D: .
V: TRBV5-5